A single sample is the source of the 15 T cell receptor beta chains below, sequenced in a study of shared clonotypes between healthy human individuals. Here immunoSEQ multiplex PCR was the method, and the copy in TCRdb shows in-frame clones only, minus some. Of fewer than 1.8 million clones listed, approximately 98.5% are singletons. The sequenced sample consisted of naive CD4+ T cells sorted from blood. Specified subset: CD45RA+ positively selected. The receptors were gathered from a man aged 25 to 40 in good health.

A remark on this clone: This sample also contains other DNA sequences that code for the same CDR3. The V and J genes are TRBV15 and TRBJ2-2; D is unresolved. Germline V CDR1 and CDR2: LNHNV, YYDKDF (reference sequence). The V end lost 0 bases, the J end lost 5 bases, and 7 bases lay between the germline ends. The CDR3 has 14 residues. The CDR3 nucleotides read TGTGCCACCAGCAGAGATCGGGCTACCGGGGAGCTGTTTTTT. This gives the protein CATSRDRATGELFF.

Concerning this clone itself: The same CDR3 is also encoded by other DNA sequences in this sample. This chain links TRBV5-4 with TRBJ1-1, with 7 bases aligning to TRBD1. V shed 0 bases, J shed 0 bases, and the junction held 2 bases outside the gene matches. Germline assignment: CDR1 SGHNT and CDR2 YYREEE (reference sequence). This CDR3 comprises 15 residues. CDR3 DNA: TGTGCCAGCAGCTTGGGGGGACAGATGAACACTGAAGCTTTCTTT. As protein: CASSLGGQMNTEAFF.

The rearrangement uses TRBV25-1 and TRBJ1-5, with D maybe TRBD1 (5 bases). V was pared by 4 bases and J by 2 bases, with 15 bases between. CDR3 length equals 16 residues. The germline V gene has CDR1 MGHDK and CDR2 SYGVNS. The CDR3 loop is CASSGSSGTGNQPQHF. DNA of the CDR3: TGTGCCAGCAGTGGTTCTTCCGGGACGGGCAATCAGCCCCAGCATTTT.

V is TRBV10-3 and J is TRBJ2-7; TRBD1 aligns across 10 bases. This CDR3 has 18 residues. Germline V gene data show CDR1 as ENHRY and CDR2 as SYGVKD. The J segment lost 3 bases and the V segment lost 4 bases, leaving 15 bases of the junction unmatched. The CDR3 coding sequence is TGTGCCATCAGTGGGGACTCCCGCCAGGGACAGGGGTACTACGAGCAGTACTTC. Protein sequence: CAISGDSRQGQGYYEQYF.

The rearrangement uses TRBV19 and TRBJ2-7; TRBD2 aligns across 10 bases. This CDR3 spans 15 amino acids. The ends lost 5 bases at V and 4 bases at J; junction bases unmatched: 8. CDR1 is LNHDA and CDR2 is SQIVND in the germline V gene (reference sequence). The CDR3 reads CASSSRTSGLYEQYF. Here the CDR3 DNA reads TGTGCCAGTAGTTCCCGGACTAGCGGTCTTTACGAGCAGTACTTC.

The genes are TRBV5-1 and TRBJ1-2, with a possible D match to TRBD1 (5 bases). Germline V gene lookup returns CDR1 SGHRS and CDR2 YFSETQ. This CDR3 comprises 14 residues. Trimming cost V 0 bases and J 3 bases, with 9 bases left between them. CDR3 sequence: CASSLEVGDYGYTF. DNA for the CDR3: TGCGCCAGCAGCTTGGAAGTGGGGGACTATGGCTACACCTTC. Based on the CDR3 plus reference TRBV5-1 and TRBJ1-2, the full variable domain is KAGVTQTPRYLIKTRGQQVTLSCSPISGHRSVSWYQQTPGQGLQFLFEYFSETQRNKGNFPGRFSGRQFSNSRSEMNVSTLELGDSALYLCASSLEVGDYGYTFGSGTRLTVV.

The chain has TRBV7-2 and TRBJ2-7; unclear D gene. The CDR3 runs to 15 residues. Germline CDR1 and CDR2: SGHTA and FQGNSA. With 1 base removed from V and 2 bases from J, the gap between germline ends came to 12 bases. The CDR3 region is CASSLDLGRAYEQYF. DNA for the CDR3: TGTGCCAGCAGCTTAGATCTCGGCAGAGCCTACGAGCAGTACTTC.

The chain employs TRBV5-4 and TRBJ2-7; D may match TRBD1 or TRBD2 (6 bases each). The germline V gene encodes CDR1 SGHNT and CDR2 YYREEE (reference sequence). There are 15 residues in the CDR3. V was cut by 4 bases and J by 1 base, with 15 bases left in between. The DNA of the CDR3 is TGTGCCAGCAGCAGGAAGGGGGGCGCTTCCTACGAGCAGTACTTC. This sequence encodes CASSRKGGASYEQYF.

A single count supports this clone. The rearrangement links TRBV19 to TRBJ1-3; D is ambiguous. The germline gives CDR1 LNHDA, CDR2 SQIVND (reference sequence). V dropped 10 bases and J dropped 4 bases, with 11 bases sitting between them. The CDR3 consists of 12 residues. Here the CDR3 reads CATQSSGNTIYF. Here the CDR3 DNA reads TGTGCCACTCAGTCTTCAGGAAACACCATATATTTT.

J is TRBJ1-1 and V is TRBV27; D remains unclear. Trimming took 6 bases from V and 1 from J, leaving 9 bases between them. CDR1 and CDR2 from the germline V gene are MNHEY and SMNVEV (reference sequence). This CDR3 is 13 amino acids long. CDR3 amino acids: CASRFHPNTEAFF. The CDR3, as DNA: TGTGCCAGCAGGTTTCATCCGAACACTGAAGCTTTCTTT.

Note on this clone: The sample carries other DNA sequences with the same CDR3. The DNA of the CDR3 is TGTGCCAGCAGTTTACTTGGGACAGATACGCAGTATTTT. It codes for CASSLLGTDTQYF. This chain uses TRBV27 with TRBJ2-3; the D is unclear. The length of the CDR3 is 13 residues. Germline assignment: CDR1 MNHEY and CDR2 SMNVEV (reference sequence). V gave up 2 bases and J gave up 3 bases, with 6 bases separating them.

The gene calls are TRBV11-2 and TRBJ2-7; D gene unclear. The CDR3 sequence is 13 residues long. Germline CDR1 reads SGHAT; CDR2 reads FQNNGV. Trimming stripped 2 bases from V and 4 bases from J, with 9 bases between. The CDR3 loop reads CASSLLVGYEQYF. CDR3 nucleotides: TGTGCCAGCAGCTTATTAGTCGGGTACGAGCAGTACTTC.

This clone was detected once. The chain recombines TRBV6-5 with TRBJ1-5, with a tentative D call TRBD1 (6 bases). Deletions cut 6 bases from V and 6 bases from J, with 18 bases between. The CDR3 runs 15 residues. Germline CDR1 and CDR2: MNHEY and SVGAGI. The CDR3 spells CASSLNRDRRQPQHF. The DNA for the CDR3 is TGTGCCAGCAGCCTTAACAGGGACCGCCGTCAGCCCCAGCATTTT.

Written as DNA, the CDR3 is TGCAGCGTTGAGAGGCATGGCTACACCTTC. It specifies CSVERHGYTF. The rearrangement links TRBV29-1 to TRBJ1-2; D is ambiguous. CDR3 length: 10 amino acids. V shed 3 bases and J shed 6 bases, with 5 bases lying between them. Per germline, CDR1 SQVTM and CDR2 ANQGSEA.

Worth noting for this clone: This specimen includes other DNA sequences encoding the same CDR3. This chain uses TRBV5-1 with TRBJ2-3; 8 bases are shared with TRBD1. The ends lost 4 bases at V and 3 bases at J; junction bases unmatched: 7. This CDR3 region has 15 residues. From germline, CDR1 is SGHRS and CDR2 YFSETQ. CDR3 in amino acids: CASSPGQGGTDTQYF. Written as DNA, the CDR3 is TGCGCCAGCAGCCCCGGACAGGGTGGGACAGATACGCAGTATTTT. Based on the CDR3 plus reference TRBV5-1 and TRBJ2-3, the full variable domain is KAGVTQTPRYLIKTRGQQVTLSCSPISGHRSVSWYQQTPGQGLQFLFEYFSETQRNKGNFPGRFSGRQFSNSRSEMNVSTLELGDSALYLCASSPGQGGTDTQYFGPGTRLTVL.